This T cell receptor beta chain was identified during a study of blood T cell repertoires in COVID-19. Overall study: The United States, Italy and Spain supplied acute and convalescent COVID-19 samples. PBMCs, B-cell-depleted T cells, or T cells were the source of the cDNA or gDNA that made up the material.

Only one count was recorded for this clone. In the authors' workflow: Reference gene primer amplification yielded estimated nucleated cell counts. The protocol was immunoSEQ multiplex PCR, while the TCRdb copy is restricted to in-frame clones and leaves out a portion. V and J calls and clone size are as listed in that table; D and trimming were resolved from the DNA. There are almost 200,000 clones in the sample; roughly nine tenths occur only once, and 0.7% to 0.95% lies in the top ten. Trimming pared 3 bases from V and 7 bases from J, leaving 21 bases between. The CDR3 sequence is 16 residues long. Germline CDR1 reads MDHEN; CDR2 reads SYDVKM.

This TCR was sampled from a woman in her 70s with acute or convalescent COVID-19. The specimen sequenced was peripheral blood. This chain links TRBV28 with TRBJ1-2, with D unclear. The CDR3 DNA reads as TGTGCCAGCAGTTTGCCGGTGGTCCCACCTCCAGGTGGCTACACCTTC. As protein: CASSLPVVPPPGGYTF.